These T cell receptor beta chains were read from a single sample in a study of cytomegalovirus exposure and HLA in healthy donors. Libraries were prepared by immunoSEQ multiplex PCR; TCRdb keeps only in-frame clonotypes and omits some of them. In all, the sample yields about 41,000 clones. Input material: PBMCs. The receptors were gathered from a man under 40 in good health and CMV-seronegative. The CDR3 runs from the conserved cysteine through the conserved F or W.

v_gene: TRBV6-7; CDR3aa: CASSPRGKIYNEQFF
v_gene: TRBV7-2; CDR3aa: CASSLVIMAGREAFF
v_gene: TRBV4-1; CDR3aa: CASRVSGTGGYEQYF
v_gene: TRBV4-1; CDR3aa: CASSQGTGNTGELFF
v_gene: TRBV7-8; CDR3aa: CASSGRQGPEQFF
v_gene: TRBV6-5; CDR3aa: CASSWARGRESYEQYF
v_gene: TRBV5-6; CDR3aa: CASSLSGTGRGEQYF
v_gene: TRBV6-6; CDR3aa: CASSELQGSGQPQHF
v_gene: TRBV1; CDR3aa: CTSSQPGQGAREQYF
v_gene: TRBV29-1; CDR3aa: CSAGKGGNTEAFF
v_gene: TRBV10-3; CDR3aa: CAISDRKTTSSYNEQFF
v_gene: TRBV25-1; CDR3aa: CASSEGGTGNTIYF
v_gene: TRBV6-5; CDR3aa: CASSYSGGTEAFF
v_gene: TRBV25-1; CDR3aa: CASTPGNANTGELFF
v_gene: TRBV27; CDR3aa: CASSLSSGGPVHEQYF
v_gene: TRBV4-3; CDR3aa: CASSHNLLRGTEAFF
v_gene: TRBV30; CDR3aa: CAWSSPQREQYF
v_gene: TRBV6-5; CDR3aa: CACQPLGDTEAFF
v_gene: TRBV4-3; CDR3aa: CASSQAGQGAGELFF
v_gene: TRBV6-5; CDR3aa: CASSPGGFGNQPQHF
v_gene: TRBV18; CDR3aa: CASSTSTGSTETQYF
v_gene: TRBV5-1; CDR3aa: CASSLSPTENYGYTF
v_gene: TRBV4-1; CDR3aa: CASSQESLVPGYF
v_gene: TRBV9; CDR3aa: CASEGTSGRSYNEQFF
v_gene: TRBV7-9; CDR3aa: CASSLGLAGGHNEQFF
v_gene: TRBV5-6; CDR3aa: CASSLWGGRPYEQYF
v_gene: TRBV6-5; CDR3aa: CASSYSGQPQHF
v_gene: TRBV5-6; CDR3aa: CASSYGVTGELFF
v_gene: TRBV6-1; CDR3aa: CASSVDRVGDTQYF
v_gene: TRBV5-4; CDR3aa: CASSLGLAEYNEQFF
v_gene: TRBV29-1; CDR3aa: CSVGQGVDEQFF
v_gene: TRBV25-1; CDR3aa: CASSQNGRRVRTEAFF
v_gene: TRBV11-3; CDR3aa: CASSLWGDETQYF
v_gene: TRBV29-1; CDR3aa: CSDRVNPWDTQYF
v_gene: TRBV19; CDR3aa: CASSIQDNYSNQPQHF
v_gene: TRBV30; CDR3aa: CAWTGTSGHNEQFF
v_gene: TRBV19; CDR3aa: CASSIGAGRGYTF
v_gene: TRBV6-5; CDR3aa: CASSYRAAGSIEQYF
v_gene: TRBV19; CDR3aa: CASSIEGSGSYEQYF
v_gene: TRBV4-1; CDR3aa: CASSQRPGEIPGELFF
v_gene: TRBV6-6; CDR3aa: CASTSGAMRETQYF
v_gene: TRBV7-8; CDR3aa: CASSLGHLNYGYTF
v_gene: TRBV7-6; CDR3aa: CASSIGTGEYSNQPQHF